These T cell receptor beta chains were read from a single sample in a study of response to subunit inactivated influenza vaccine. TCRdb processed the RT-PCR reads anew with MiXCR; each CDR3 protein has one entry. Among 500,000 to 550,000 distinct CDR3 sequences, around a quarter were seen once, and the ten largest hold 2.8%. These data are also associated with another study on T cells expressing NK-cell markers.

The specimen was CD4+ T cells sorted from PBMCs, collected about 12 days after vaccination. The receptors stem from a man aged 50 or older who received an inactivated influenza vaccine. The CDR3 runs from the conserved cysteine through the conserved F or W. A D gene is named only where the DNA matches it firmly. Clone size is given for some rows only: seen once, a few or many times, or a class if the clone is expanded.

>many|TRBJ2-7|TRBD1|TRBV27
CASSPVGTGAYEQYF
TGTGCCAGCAGTCCGGTTGGGACAGGGGCCTACGAGCAGTACTTC
>-|TRBJ2-1|-|TRBV5-1
CASSLATATYDEQFF
TGCGCCAGCAGCTTGGCGACGGCTACATACGATGAGCAGTTCTTC
>-|TRBJ2-7|TRBD2|TRBV19
CASSRREVYEQYF
TGTGCCAGTAGCCGGCGGGAGGTGTACGAGCAGTACTTC
>-|TRBJ1-1|TRBD1|TRBV4-3
CASSQFVAGGTEAFF
TGCGCCAGCAGCCAATTTGTGGCAGGGGGCACTGAAGCTTTCTTT
>few|TRBJ2-7|TRBD2|TRBV9
CASSPGLAGTEQYF
TGTGCCAGCAGCCCGGGACTAGCGGGAACCGAGCAGTACTTC
>-|TRBJ2-5|-|TRBV30
CAWSLPRRGRETQYF
TGTGCCTGGAGTCTCCCTCGGCGGGGGCGAGAGACCCAGTACTTC
>-|TRBJ1-1|-|TRBV30
CAWSSFGALYTEAFF
TGTGCCTGGAGTTCTTTTGGGGCCCTTTACACTGAAGCTTTCTTT
>-|TRBJ1-1|TRBD1|TRBV3-1
CASSHNRGVTEAFF
TGTGCCAGCAGCCACAACAGGGGAGTCACTGAAGCTTTCTTT
>-|TRBJ2-5|TRBD1|TRBV12-3/TRBV12-4
CASSHRGQVTQYF
TGTGCCAGCAGCCACAGGGGGCAAGTGACCCAGTACTTC
>-|TRBJ2-5|TRBD2|TRBV5-1
CASSLLLAGAGETQYF
TGCGCCAGCAGCTTGCTACTAGCGGGGGCGGGGGAGACCCAGTACTTC
>few|TRBJ2-3|TRBD2|TRBV20-1
CSARDPSGGHTSTDTQYF
TGCAGTGCTAGAGATCCCAGCGGGGGCCATACTAGCACAGATACGCAGTATTTT
>few|TRBJ2-5|TRBD2|TRBV28
CASQPGGREETQYF
TGTGCCAGCCAACCGGGAGGGAGGGAAGAGACCCAGTACTTC
>-|TRBJ2-5|TRBD2|TRBV10-3
CAIGGAGGSGETQYF
TGTGCCATCGGCGGAGCGGGCGGGAGTGGGGAGACCCAGTACTTC
>many|TRBJ2-5|-|TRBV15
CATSRVPRSRGGETQYF
TGTGCCACCAGCAGAGTCCCCCGATCGAGGGGGGGAGAGACCCAGTACTTC
>-|TRBJ2-7|-|TRBV5-8
CASSSGTRRRIEQYF
TGTGCCAGCAGCTCCGGGACACGGAGGAGGATCGAGCAGTACTTC
>-|TRBJ2-7|-|TRBV6-1
CASEWGSYEQYF
TGTGCCAGCGAGTGGGGAAGCTACGAGCAGTACTTC
>-|TRBJ1-1|-|TRBV15
CATSRDQKIRTEAFF
TGTGCCACCAGCAGAGATCAGAAGATCCGCACTGAAGCTTTCTTT
>few|TRBJ2-4|-|TRBV6-2/TRBV6-3
CASRNDVNIQYF
TGTGCCAGCAGAAACGACGTAAACATTCAGTACTTC
>few|TRBJ1-3|-|TRBV15
CATSRDPRVGNTIYF
TGTGCCACCAGCAGAGATCCCCGGGTTGGAAACACCATATATTTT
>many|TRBJ2-5|TRBD2|TRBV18
CASSLREGETQYF
TGTGCCAGCTCACTACGGGAGGGAGAGACCCAGTACTTC
>-|TRBJ2-7|-|TRBV28
CASTSTGRIAYEQYF
TGTGCCAGCACCTCCACCGGCAGGATAGCCTACGAGCAGTACTTC
>few|TRBJ2-3|-|TRBV20-1
CSARPGSTDTQYF
TGCAGTGCTAGACCAGGGAGCACAGATACGCAGTATTTT
>-|TRBJ2-1|-|TRBV7-3
CASSLTSIVGAGEQFF
TGTGCCAGCAGCTTAACGTCTATTGTCGGGGCGGGTGAGCAGTTCTTC
>many|TRBJ2-3|-|TRBV20-1
CSASGPVDTDTQYF
TGCAGTGCTAGTGGGCCCGTGGACACAGATACGCAGTATTTT
>many|TRBJ2-5|-|TRBV6-2/TRBV6-3
CASSYVLGRDTEETQYF
TGTGCCAGCAGTTACGTTCTCGGACGGGACACCGAGGAGACCCAGTACTTC
>-|TRBJ2-5|TRBD1|TRBV24-1
CATSVGQGLVETQYF
TGTGCCACCAGTGTGGGACAGGGACTTGTGGAGACCCAGTACTTC
>many|TRBJ1-1|TRBD1|TRBV12-3/TRBV12-4
CASSPPTGGGEAFF
TGTGCCAGCAGCCCTCCGACAGGGGGAGGTGAAGCTTTCTTT
>-|TRBJ2-5|-|TRBV5-6
CASSWQGAEETQYF
TGTGCCAGCAGCTGGCAGGGTGCGGAAGAGACCCAGTACTTC
>few|TRBJ2-2|TRBD1|TRBV29-1
CSGGQGYTGELFF
TGCAGCGGGGGACAGGGGTACACCGGGGAGCTGTTTTTT
>few|TRBJ2-5|TRBD1|TRBV20-1
CSATWTGRIETQYF
TGCAGTGCTACCTGGACAGGGAGAATTGAGACCCAGTACTTC
>-|TRBJ2-2|-|TRBV29-1
CSVCLQRNTGELFF
TGCAGCGTTTGTTTACAGCGGAACACCGGGGAGCTGTTTTTT
>-|TRBJ1-5|-|TRBV10-3
CAISQGAGNQPQHF
TGTGCCATCTCGCAAGGGGCAGGCAATCAGCCCCAGCATTTT
>-|TRBJ2-7|TRBD1|TRBV28
CASRKPGGPRSYEQYF
TGTGCCAGCAGAAAACCAGGGGGCCCCCGCTCCTACGAGCAGTACTTC
>few|TRBJ2-7|-|TRBV4-1
CASSPRTQGPSTYEQYF
TGCGCCAGCAGCCCCAGAACACAGGGCCCCTCTACCTACGAGCAGTACTTC
>few|TRBJ1-2|TRBD1|TRBV24-1
CATSDPGQGVDGYTF
TGTGCCACCAGTGACCCCGGACAGGGGGTTGATGGCTACACCTTC